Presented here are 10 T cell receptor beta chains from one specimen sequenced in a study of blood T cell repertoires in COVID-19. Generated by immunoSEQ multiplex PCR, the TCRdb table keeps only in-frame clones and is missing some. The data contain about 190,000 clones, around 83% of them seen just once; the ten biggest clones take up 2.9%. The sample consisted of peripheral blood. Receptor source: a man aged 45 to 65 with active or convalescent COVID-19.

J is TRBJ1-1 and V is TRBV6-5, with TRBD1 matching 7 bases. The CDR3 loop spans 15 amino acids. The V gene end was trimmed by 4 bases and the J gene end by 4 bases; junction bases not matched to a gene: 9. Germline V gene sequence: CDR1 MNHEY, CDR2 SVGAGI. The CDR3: CASSFRTGLGTEAFF. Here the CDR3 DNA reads TGTGCCAGCAGTTTCCGGACAGGTCTGGGCACTGAAGCTTTCTTT.

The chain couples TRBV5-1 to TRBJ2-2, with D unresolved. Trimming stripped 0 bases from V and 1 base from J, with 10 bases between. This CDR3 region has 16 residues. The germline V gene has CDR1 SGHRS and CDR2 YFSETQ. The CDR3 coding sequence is TGCGCCAGCAGCTTGGCCGGCGGCCTGAACACCGGGGAGCTGTTTTTT. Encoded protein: CASSLAGGLNTGELFF. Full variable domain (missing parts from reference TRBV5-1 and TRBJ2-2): KAGVTQTPRYLIKTRGQQVTLSCSPISGHRSVSWYQQTPGQGLQFLFEYFSETQRNKGNFPGRFSGRQFSNSRSEMNVSTLELGDSALYLCASSLAGGLNTGELFFGEGSRLTVL.

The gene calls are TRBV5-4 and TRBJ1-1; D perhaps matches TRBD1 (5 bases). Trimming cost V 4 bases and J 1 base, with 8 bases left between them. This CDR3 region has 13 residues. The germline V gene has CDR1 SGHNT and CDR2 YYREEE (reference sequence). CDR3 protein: CASSADRNTEAFF. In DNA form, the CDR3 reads TGTGCCAGCAGCGCCGACAGGAACACTGAAGCTTTCTTT. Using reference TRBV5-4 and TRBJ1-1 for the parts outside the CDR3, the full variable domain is ETGVTQSPTHLIKTRGQQVTLRCSSQSGHNTVSWYQQALGQGPQFIFQYYREEENGRGNFPPRFSGLQFPNYSSELNVNALELDDSALYLCASSADRNTEAFFGQGTRLTVV.

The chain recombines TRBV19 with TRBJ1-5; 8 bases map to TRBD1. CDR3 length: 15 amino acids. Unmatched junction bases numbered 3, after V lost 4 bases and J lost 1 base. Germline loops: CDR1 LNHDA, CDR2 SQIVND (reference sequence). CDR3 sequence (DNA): TGTGCCAGTAGTAGGGACAGGACGAGCAATCAGCCCCAGCATTTT. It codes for CASSRDRTSNQPQHF.

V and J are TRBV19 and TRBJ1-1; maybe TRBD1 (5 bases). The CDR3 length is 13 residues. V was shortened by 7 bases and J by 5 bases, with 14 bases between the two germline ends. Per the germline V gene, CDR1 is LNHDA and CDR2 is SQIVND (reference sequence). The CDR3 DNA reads TGTGCCAGTACTCGGCGGGGGGTGACTGAAGCTTTCTTT. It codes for CASTRRGVTEAFF.

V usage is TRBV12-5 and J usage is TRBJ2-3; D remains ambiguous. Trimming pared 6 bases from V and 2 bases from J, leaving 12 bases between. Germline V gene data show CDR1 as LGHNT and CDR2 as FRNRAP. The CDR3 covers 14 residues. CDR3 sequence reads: CASGLRSATDTQYF. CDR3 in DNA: TGTGCTAGTGGCCTGCGGTCCGCCACAGATACGCAGTATTTT.

The CDR3 bases are TGTGCCAGCAACCCGACAGGGGAGTCTCGGGAGCAGTACTTC. Translating gives CASNPTGESREQYF. V gene TRBV7-9 combines with J gene TRBJ2-7; 8 bases are a match to TRBD1. This CDR3 spans 14 amino acids. The trim removed 7 bases at V and 7 bases at J, leaving 12 bases unmatched. Germline CDR1 reads SEHNR; CDR2 reads FQNEAQ (reference sequence).

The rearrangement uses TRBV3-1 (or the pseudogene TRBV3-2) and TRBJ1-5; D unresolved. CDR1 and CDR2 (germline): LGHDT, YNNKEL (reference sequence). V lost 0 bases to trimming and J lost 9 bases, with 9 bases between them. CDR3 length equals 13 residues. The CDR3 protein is CASSQEKRGPQHF. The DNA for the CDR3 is TGTGCCAGCAGCCAAGAAAAGCGCGGGCCCCAGCATTTT.

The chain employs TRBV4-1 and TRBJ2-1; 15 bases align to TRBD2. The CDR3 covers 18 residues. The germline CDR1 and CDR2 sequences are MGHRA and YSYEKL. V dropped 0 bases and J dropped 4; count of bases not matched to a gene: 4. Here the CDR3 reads CASSQEGLAGGRYNEQFF. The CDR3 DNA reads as TGCGCCAGCAGCCAAGAAGGACTAGCGGGGGGGCGGTACAATGAGCAGTTCTTC.

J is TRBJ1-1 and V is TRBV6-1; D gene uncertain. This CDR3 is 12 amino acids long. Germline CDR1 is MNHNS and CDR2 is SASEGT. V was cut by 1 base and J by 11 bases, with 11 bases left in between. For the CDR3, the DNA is TGTGCCAGCAGTGAAGGAGGGTTTAGGGCTTTCTTT. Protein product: CASSEGGFRAFF.